The clone carrying this T cell receptor (beta chain) was counted only a few times. Other nucleotide sequences in the sample specify the same CDR3. Under the authors' procedure: How many nucleated cells were present was estimated from reference gene primer amplification. Assay used: immunoSEQ multiplex PCR; TCRdb lists only in-frame clones, some missing. For V, J and clone size, that table is used; D and trimming come from the DNA. This sample has approximately 300,000 clones, with roughly nine tenths found just once. The record originates from a study of blood T cell repertoires in COVID-19. This receptor was taken from a woman in her twenties or thirties who had been exposed to COVID-19. Specimen: PBMCs or T cells enriched from blood (not recorded which).

Here the CDR3 DNA reads TGTGCCAGCAGGACAGGGAACTATGGCTACACCTTC. Translation gives CASRTGNYGYTF. The chain uses TRBV12-3 or TRBV12-4 and TRBJ1-2, with TRBD1 matching over 7 bases. J gave up 2 bases and V 6 bases, and 0 bases lay outside the gene matches. The CDR3 totals 12 residues.